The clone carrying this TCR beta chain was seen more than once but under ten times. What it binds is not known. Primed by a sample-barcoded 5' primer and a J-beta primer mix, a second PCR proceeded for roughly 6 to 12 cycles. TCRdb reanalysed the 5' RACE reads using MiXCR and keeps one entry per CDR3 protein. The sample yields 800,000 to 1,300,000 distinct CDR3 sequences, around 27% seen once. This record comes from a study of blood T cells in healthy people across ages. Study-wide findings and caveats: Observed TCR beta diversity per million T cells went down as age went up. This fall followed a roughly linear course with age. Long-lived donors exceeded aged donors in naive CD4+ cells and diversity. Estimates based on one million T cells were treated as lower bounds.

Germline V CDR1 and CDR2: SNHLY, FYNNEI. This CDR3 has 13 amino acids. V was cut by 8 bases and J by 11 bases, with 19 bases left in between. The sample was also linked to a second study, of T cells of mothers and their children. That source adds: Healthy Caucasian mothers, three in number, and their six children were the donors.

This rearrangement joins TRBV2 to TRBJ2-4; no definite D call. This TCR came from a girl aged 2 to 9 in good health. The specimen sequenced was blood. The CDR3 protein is CASDFGLPAVQYF. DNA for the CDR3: TGTGCCAGCGATTTCGGGCTCCCCGCGGTTCAGTACTTC.